This T cell receptor (beta chain) was captured by sequencing in a study of monozygotic twins with inflammatory bowel disease. CDR3 size: 14 residues. The germline CDR1 and CDR2 sequences are SGHRS and YFSETQ. Using the 5' RACE reads, TCRdb records one entry per CDR3 protein without DNA. The sample includes roughly 200,000 distinct CDR3 sequences. This clonotype was sampled from a human donor with ulcerative colitis or Crohn's disease, or a healthy co-twin of an affected twin (not recorded which). V usage is TRBV5-1 and J usage is TRBJ1-6. Sequencing used blood. The CDR3 spells CASYREGPNSPLHF.